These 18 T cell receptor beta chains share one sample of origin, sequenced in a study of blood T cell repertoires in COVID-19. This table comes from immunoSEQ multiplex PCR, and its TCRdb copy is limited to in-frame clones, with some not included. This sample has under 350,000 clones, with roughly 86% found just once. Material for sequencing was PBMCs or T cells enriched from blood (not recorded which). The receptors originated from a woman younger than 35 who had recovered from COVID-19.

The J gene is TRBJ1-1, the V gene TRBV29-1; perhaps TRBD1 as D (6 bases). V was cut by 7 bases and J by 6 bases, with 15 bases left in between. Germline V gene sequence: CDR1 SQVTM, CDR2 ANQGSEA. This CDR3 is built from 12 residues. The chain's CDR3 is CSGTEPGAEAFF. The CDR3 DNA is TGCAGCGGGACAGAACCTGGGGCTGAAGCTTTCTTT. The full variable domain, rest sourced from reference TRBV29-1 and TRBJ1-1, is SAVISQKPSRDICQRGTSLTIQCQVDSQVTMMFWYRQQPGQSLTLIATANQGSEATYESGFVIDKFPISRPNLTFSTLTVSNMSPEDSSIYLCSGTEPGAEAFFGQGTRLTVV.

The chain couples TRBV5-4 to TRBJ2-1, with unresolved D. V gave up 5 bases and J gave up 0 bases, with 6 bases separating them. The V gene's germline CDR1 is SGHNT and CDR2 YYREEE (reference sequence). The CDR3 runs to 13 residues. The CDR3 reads CASSIDSYNEQFF. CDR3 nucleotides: TGTGCCAGCAGTATAGACTCCTACAATGAGCAGTTCTTC.

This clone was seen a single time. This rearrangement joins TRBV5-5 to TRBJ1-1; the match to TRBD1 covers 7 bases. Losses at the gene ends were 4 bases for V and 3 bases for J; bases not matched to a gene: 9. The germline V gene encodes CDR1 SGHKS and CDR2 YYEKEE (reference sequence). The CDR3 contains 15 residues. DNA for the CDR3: TGTGCCAGCAGCCCGGGGAGGAGGGGGCACACTGAAGCTTTCTTT. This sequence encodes CASSPGRRGHTEAFF.

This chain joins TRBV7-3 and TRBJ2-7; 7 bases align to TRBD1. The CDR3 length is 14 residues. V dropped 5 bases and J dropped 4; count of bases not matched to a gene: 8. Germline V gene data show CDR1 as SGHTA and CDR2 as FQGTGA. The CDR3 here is CASSTQGGGYEQYF. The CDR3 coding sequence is TGTGCCAGCAGCACGCAAGGGGGCGGTTACGAGCAGTACTTC.

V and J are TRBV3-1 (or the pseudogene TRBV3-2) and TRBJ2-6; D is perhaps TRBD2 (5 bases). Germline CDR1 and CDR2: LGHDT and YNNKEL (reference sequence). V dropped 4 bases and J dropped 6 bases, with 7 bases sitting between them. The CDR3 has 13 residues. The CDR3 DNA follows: TGTGCCAGCAGCCGGGAGCAGGCCAACGTCCTGACTTTC. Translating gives CASSREQANVLTF.

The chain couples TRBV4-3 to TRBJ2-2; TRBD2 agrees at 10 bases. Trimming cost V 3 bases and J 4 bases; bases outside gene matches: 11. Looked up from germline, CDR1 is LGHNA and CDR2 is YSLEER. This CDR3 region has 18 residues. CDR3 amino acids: CASSHTRTSGKGTGELFF. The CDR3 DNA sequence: TGCGCCAGCAGCCATACGAGGACTAGCGGAAAAGGCACCGGGGAGCTGTTTTTT.

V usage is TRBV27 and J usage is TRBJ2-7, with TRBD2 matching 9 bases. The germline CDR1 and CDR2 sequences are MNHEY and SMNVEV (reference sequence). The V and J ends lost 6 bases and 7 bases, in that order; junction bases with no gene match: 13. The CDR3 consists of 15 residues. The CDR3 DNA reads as TGTGCCAGCAGCCGTAGCGGGGGCTCGAGCGAGGAGCAGTACTTC. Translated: CASSRSGGSSEEQYF.

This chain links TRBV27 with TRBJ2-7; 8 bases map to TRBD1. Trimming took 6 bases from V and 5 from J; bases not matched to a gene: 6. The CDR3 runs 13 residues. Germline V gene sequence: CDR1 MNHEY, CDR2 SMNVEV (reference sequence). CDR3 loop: CASSLTGADEQYF. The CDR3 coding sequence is TGTGCCAGCAGCCTGACAGGGGCCGACGAGCAGTACTTC.

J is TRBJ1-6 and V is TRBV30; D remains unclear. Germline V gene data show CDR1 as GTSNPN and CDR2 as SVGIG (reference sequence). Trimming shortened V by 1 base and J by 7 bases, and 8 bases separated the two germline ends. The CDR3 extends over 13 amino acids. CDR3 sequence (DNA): TGTGCCTGGAGTGCAGACTGGAATTCACCCCTCCACTTT. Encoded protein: CAWSADWNSPLHF.

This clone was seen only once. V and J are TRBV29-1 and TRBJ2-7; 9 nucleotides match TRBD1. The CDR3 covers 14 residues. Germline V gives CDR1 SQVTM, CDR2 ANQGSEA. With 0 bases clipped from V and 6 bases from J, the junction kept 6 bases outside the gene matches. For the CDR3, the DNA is TGCAGCGTTGAAGATCCGAGGACAGGGGCCGAGCAGTACTTC. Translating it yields CSVEDPRTGAEQYF.

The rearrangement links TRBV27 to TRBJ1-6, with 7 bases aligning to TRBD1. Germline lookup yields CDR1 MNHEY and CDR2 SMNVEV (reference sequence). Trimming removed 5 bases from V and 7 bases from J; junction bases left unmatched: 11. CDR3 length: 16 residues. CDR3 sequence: CASSDREEEGNSPLHF. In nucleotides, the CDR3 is TGTGCCAGCAGTGACAGGGAAGAAGAGGGAAATTCACCCCTCCACTTT.

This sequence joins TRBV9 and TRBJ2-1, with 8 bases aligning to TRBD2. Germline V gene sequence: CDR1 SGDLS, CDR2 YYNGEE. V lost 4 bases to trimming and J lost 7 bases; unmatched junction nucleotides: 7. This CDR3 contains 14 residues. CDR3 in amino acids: CASSYRLAPNEQFF. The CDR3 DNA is TGTGCCAGCAGCTACAGACTAGCGCCGAATGAGCAGTTCTTC.

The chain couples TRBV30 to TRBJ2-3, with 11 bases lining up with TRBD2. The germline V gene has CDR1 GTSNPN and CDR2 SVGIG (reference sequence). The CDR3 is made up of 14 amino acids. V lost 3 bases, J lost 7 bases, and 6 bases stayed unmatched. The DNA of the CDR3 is TGTGCCTGGAGGTTAGCGGGAGGGCGAAATACGCAGTATTTT. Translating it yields CAWRLAGGRNTQYF.

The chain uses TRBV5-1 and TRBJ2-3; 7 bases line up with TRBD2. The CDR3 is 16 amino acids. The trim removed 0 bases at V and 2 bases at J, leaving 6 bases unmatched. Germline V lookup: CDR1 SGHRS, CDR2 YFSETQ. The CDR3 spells CASSLAGGRATDTQYF. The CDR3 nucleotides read TGCGCCAGCAGCTTGGCCGGGGGGAGGGCCACAGATACGCAGTATTTT. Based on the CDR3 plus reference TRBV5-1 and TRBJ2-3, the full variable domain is KAGVTQTPRYLIKTRGQQVTLSCSPISGHRSVSWYQQTPGQGLQFLFEYFSETQRNKGNFPGRFSGRQFSNSRSEMNVSTLELGDSALYLCASSLAGGRATDTQYFGPGTRLTVL.

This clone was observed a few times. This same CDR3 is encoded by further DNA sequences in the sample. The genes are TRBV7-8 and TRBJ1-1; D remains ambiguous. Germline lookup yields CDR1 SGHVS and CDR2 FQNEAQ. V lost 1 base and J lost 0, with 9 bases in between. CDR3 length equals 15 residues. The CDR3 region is CASSLGPGMNTEAFF. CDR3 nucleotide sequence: TGTGCCAGCAGCTTAGGTCCGGGGATGAACACTGAAGCTTTCTTT.

CDR3 protein: CASSPPGTGLETQYF. The DNA of the CDR3 is TGTGCCAGCAGCCCCCCGGGCACAGGTCTAGAGACCCAGTACTTC. V usage is TRBV7-2 and J usage is TRBJ2-5; TRBD1 might be the D (5 bases). The length of the CDR3 is 15 residues. V shed 5 bases and J shed 4 bases, with 17 bases lying between them. The germline V gene encodes CDR1 SGHTA and CDR2 FQGNSA.

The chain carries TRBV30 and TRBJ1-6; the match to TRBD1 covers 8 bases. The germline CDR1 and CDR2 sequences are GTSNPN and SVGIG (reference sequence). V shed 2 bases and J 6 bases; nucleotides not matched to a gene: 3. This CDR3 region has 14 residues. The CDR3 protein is CAWSSDRVNSPLHF. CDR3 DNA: TGTGCCTGGAGTTCGGACAGGGTTAATTCACCCCTCCACTTT.

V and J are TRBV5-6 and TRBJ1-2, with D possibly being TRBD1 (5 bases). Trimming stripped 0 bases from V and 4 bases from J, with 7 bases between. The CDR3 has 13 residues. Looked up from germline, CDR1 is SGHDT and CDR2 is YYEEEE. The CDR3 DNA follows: TGTGCCAGCAGCTTGGGACAGCTCTATGGCTACACCTTC. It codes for CASSLGQLYGYTF.